The T cell receptor beta chain under discussion was sequenced for a study of T cells in localized non-small cell lung cancer. Study-level points and caveats: Across samples, adjacent lung featured a median roughly 50 of the top 100 tumor clones. Peak T cell clonality was found in uninvolved adjacent lung, exceeding tumor. Higher adjacent-lung clonality was associated with shorter survival.

Clones were sequenced by immunoSEQ multiplex PCR, and TCRdb holds only the in-frame ones, with some missing. In the table there are 20,000 to 30,000 clones, approximately 88% of which are singletons. The CDR3 is 15 residues long. Germline CDR1 is SGDLS and CDR2 is YYNGEE. V lost 0 bases to trimming and J lost 6 bases; unmatched junction nucleotides: 9. Note on this clone: The antigen is not known.

The chain combines TRBV9 with TRBJ2-7; TRBD2 aligns across 7 bases. The TCR was taken from a woman aged 40-69 years with stage III lung adenocarcinoma. The material sequenced was peripheral blood mononuclear cells, taken before any cancer treatment. The CDR3 bases are TGTGCCAGCAGCGTAGGTGCTAGCGGCGGCGGCGAGCAGTACTTC. This encodes CASSVGASGGGEQYF. Full variable domain (rest looked up from reference TRBV9 and TRBJ2-7): DSGVTQTPKHLITATGQRVTLRCSPRSGDLSVYWYQQSLDQGLQFLIQYYNGEERAKGNILERFSAQQFPDLHSELNLSSLELGDSALYFCASSVGASGGGEQYFGPGTRLTVT.